The clone carrying this T cell receptor beta chain was detected only a few times. Its antigen is not known. This sample was included in a study of T cell repertoires in cytomegalovirus infection. In the study overall: Indicated by public TCR beta signatures were CMV infection and matching HLA type.

Each CDR3 protein gets one entry after TCRdb re-called the reads with MiXCR. Here the sample spans 200,000 to 300,000 distinct CDR3 sequences, 12% to 15% being singletons. CDR3 size: 17 residues. Germline values: CDR1 MRHNA, CDR2 SNTAGT. With 3 bases clipped from V and 5 bases from J, the junction kept 12 bases outside the gene matches. Study-wide points: HLA-C-restricted CMV-specific TCR beta clonotypes were dominant in the ex vivo response. Cumulative frequency (of public TCR beta family members) identified carriers of CMV plus the relevant HLA.

The genes are TRBV6-4 and TRBJ2-3, with 9 bases lining up with TRBD2. The sequenced sample consisted of PBMCs. This receptor was obtained from a human donor in good health (CMV status not recorded). Some clones in this sample may be carry-over from other donors' samples. This chain's CDR3 is CASSETPGGGAEDTQYF. The CDR3 bases are TGTGCCAGCAGTGAAACCCCTGGCGGGGGGGCCGAAGATACGCAGTATTTT.